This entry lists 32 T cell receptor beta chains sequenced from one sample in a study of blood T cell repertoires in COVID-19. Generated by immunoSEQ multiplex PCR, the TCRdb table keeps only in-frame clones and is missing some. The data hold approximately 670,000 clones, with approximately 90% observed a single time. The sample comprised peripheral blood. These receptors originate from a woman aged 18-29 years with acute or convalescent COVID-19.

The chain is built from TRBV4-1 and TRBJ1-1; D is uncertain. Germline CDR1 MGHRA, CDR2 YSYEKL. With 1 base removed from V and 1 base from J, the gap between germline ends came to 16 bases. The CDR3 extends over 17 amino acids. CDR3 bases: TGCGCCAGCAGCCAAGTAGGCGCAGGTCCCAAGAACACTGAAGCTTTCTTT. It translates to CASSQVGAGPKNTEAFF.

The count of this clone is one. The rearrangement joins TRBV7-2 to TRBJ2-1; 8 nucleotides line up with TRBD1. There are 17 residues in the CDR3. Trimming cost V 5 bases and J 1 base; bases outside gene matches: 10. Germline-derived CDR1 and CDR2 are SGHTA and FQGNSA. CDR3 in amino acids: CASSRQTGAKSYNEQFF. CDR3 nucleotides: TGTGCCAGCAGCCGGCAGACAGGGGCTAAGTCCTACAATGAGCAGTTCTTC.

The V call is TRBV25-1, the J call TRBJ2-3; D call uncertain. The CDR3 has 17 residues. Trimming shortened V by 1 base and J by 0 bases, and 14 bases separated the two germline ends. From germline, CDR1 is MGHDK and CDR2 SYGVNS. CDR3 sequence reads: CASSEFPTVTSTDTQYF. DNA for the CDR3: TGTGCCAGCAGTGAATTCCCCACAGTTACTAGCACAGATACGCAGTATTTT.

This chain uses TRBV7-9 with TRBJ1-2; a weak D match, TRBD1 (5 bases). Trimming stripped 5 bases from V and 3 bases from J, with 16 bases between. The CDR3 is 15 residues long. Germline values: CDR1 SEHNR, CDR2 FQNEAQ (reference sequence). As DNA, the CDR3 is TGTGCCAGCAGCCCGATTCTTACAGGCGACTATGGCTACACCTTC. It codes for CASSPILTGDYGYTF.

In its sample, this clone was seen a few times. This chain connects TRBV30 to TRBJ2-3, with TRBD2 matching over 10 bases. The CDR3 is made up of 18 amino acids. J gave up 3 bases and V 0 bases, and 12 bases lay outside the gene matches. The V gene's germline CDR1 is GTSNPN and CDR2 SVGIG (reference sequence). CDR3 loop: CAWSVPPSSGGGTDTQYF. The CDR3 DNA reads TGTGCCTGGAGTGTACCCCCTTCTAGCGGGGGAGGGACAGATACGCAGTATTTT.

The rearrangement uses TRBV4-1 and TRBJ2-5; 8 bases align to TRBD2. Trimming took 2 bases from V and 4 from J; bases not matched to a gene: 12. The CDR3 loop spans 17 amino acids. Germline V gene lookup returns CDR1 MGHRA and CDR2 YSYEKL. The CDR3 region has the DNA TGCGCCAGCAGCCAATACTTCCAACGGACTAGCTCAGAGACCCAGTACTTC. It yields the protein CASSQYFQRTSSETQYF.

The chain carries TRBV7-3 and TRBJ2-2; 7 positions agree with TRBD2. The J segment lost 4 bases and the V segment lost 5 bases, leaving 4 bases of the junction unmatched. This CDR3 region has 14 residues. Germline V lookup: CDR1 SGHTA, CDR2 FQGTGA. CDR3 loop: CASSQGGATGELFF. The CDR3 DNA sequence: TGTGCCAGCAGCCAGGGAGGGGCCACCGGGGAGCTGTTTTTT.

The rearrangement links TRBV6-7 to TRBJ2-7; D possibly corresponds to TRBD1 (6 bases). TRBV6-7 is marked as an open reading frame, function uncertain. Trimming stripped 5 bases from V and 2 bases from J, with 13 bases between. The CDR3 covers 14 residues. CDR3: CASSEPQGTYEQYF. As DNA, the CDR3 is TGTGCCAGCAGTGAGCCACAGGGTACCTACGAGCAGTACTTC.

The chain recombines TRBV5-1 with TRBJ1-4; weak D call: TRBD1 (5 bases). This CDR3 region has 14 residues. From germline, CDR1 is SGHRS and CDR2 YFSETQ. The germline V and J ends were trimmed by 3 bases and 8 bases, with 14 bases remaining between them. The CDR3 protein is CASSWDRGGEKLFF. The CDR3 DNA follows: TGCGCCAGCAGCTGGGATAGGGGTGGGGAAAAACTGTTTTTT.

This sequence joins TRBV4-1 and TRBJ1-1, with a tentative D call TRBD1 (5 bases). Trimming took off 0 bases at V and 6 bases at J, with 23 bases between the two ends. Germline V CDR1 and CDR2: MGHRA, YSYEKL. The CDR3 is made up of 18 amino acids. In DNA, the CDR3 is TGCGCCAGCAGCCAAGATCCTTATGTGTCAGGGACTGGGTCTGAAGCTTTCTTT. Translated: CASSQDPYVSGTGSEAFF.

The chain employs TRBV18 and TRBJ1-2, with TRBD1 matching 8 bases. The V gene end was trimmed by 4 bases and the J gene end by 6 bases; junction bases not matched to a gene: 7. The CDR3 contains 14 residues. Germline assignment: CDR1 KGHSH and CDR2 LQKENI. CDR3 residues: CASSLVQGADGYTF. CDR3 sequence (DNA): TGTGCCAGCTCACTCGTTCAGGGGGCCGATGGCTACACCTTC.

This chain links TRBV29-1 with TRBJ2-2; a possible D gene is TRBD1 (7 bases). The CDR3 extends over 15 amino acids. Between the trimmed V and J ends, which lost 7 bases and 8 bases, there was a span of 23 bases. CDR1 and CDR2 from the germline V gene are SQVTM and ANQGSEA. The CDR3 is CSGTRVEGASGELFF. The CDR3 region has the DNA TGCAGCGGCACTAGGGTGGAGGGGGCGTCTGGGGAGCTGTTTTTT.

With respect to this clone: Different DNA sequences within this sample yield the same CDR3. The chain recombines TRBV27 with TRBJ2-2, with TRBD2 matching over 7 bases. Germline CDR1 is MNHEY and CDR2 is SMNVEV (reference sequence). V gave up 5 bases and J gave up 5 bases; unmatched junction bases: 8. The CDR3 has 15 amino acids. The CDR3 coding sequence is TGTGCCAGCAGTCCGCTTGGCGGGGGAACCGGGGAGCTGTTTTTT. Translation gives CASSPLGGGTGELFF.

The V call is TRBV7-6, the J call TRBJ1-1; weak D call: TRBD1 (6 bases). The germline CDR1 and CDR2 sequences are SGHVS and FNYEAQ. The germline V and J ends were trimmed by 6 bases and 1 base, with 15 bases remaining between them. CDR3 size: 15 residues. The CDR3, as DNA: TGTGCCAGCAGGCAAAAACAGGGTGCGAACACTGAAGCTTTCTTT. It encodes CASRQKQGANTEAFF.

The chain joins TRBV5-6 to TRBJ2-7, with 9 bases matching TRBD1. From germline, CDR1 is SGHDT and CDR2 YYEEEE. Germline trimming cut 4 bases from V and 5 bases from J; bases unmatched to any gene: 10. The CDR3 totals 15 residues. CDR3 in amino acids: CASSIGTGLAHEQYF. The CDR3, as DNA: TGTGCCAGCAGCATAGGGACAGGGCTCGCCCACGAGCAGTACTTC.

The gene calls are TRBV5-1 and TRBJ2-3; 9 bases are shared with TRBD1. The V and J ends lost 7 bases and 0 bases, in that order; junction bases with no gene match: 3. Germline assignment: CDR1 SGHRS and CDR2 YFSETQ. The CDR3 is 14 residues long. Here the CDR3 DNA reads TGCGCCAGCGGAACAGGGGGCAGCACAGATACGCAGTATTTT. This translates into CASGTGGSTDTQYF.

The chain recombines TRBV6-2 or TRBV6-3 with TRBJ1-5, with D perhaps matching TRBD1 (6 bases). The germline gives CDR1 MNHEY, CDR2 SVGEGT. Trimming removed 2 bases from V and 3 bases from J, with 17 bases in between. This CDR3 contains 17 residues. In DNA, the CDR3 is TGTGCCAGCAGTTACGGGGGGGGCGGAATGAACAATCAGCCCCAGCATTTT. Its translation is CASSYGGGGMNNQPQHF.

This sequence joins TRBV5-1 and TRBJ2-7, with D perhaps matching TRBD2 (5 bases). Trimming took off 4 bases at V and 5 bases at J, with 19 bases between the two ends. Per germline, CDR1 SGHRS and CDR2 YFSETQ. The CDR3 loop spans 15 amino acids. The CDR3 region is CASSPGRQPGNEQYF. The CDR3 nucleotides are TGCGCCAGCAGCCCCGGCCGCCAGCCCGGGAACGAGCAGTACTTC. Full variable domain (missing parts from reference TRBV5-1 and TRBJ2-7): KAGVTQTPRYLIKTRGQQVTLSCSPISGHRSVSWYQQTPGQGLQFLFEYFSETQRNKGNFPGRFSGRQFSNSRSEMNVSTLELGDSALYLCASSPGRQPGNEQYFGPGTRLTVT.

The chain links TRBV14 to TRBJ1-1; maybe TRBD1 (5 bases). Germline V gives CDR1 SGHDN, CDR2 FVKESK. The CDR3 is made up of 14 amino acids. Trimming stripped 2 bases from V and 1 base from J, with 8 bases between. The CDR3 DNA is TGTGCCAGCAGCCAACGAACAGGGAACACTGAAGCTTTCTTT. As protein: CASSQRTGNTEAFF.

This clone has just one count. CDR3 DNA: TGTGCCAGCAGCCCCCAAGTTGACAAATCACCCCTCCACTTT. It yields the protein CASSPQVDKSPLHF. The chain couples TRBV9 to TRBJ1-6; no reliable D call. From germline, CDR1 is SGDLS and CDR2 YYNGEE. The length of the CDR3 is 14 residues. Trimming stripped 4 bases from V and 10 bases from J, with 15 bases between.

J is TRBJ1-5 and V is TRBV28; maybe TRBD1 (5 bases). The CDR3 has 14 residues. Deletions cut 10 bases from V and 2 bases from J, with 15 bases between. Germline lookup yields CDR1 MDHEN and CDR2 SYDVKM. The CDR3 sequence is CATRTPEGNQPQHF. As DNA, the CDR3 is TGTGCCACCAGGACACCGGAGGGCAATCAGCCCCAGCATTTT. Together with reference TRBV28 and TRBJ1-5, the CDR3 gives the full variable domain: DVKVTQSSRYLVKRTGEKVFLECVQDMDHENMFWYRQDPGLGLRLIYFSYDVKMKEKGDIPEGYSVSREKKERFSLILESASTNQTSMYLCATRTPEGNQPQHFGDGTRLSIL.

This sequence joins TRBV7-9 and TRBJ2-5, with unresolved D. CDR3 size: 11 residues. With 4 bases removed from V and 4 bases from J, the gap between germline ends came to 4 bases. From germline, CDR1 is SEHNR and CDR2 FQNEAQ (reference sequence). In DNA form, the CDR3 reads TGTGCCAGCAGCTCTTCAGAGACCCAGTACTTC. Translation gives CASSSSETQYF.

The CDR3 protein is CASSQDRGFRIGGTQYF. For the CDR3, the DNA is TGTGCCAGCAGCCAAGATCGTGGCTTCAGGATCGGGGGGACCCAGTACTTC. V is TRBV3-1 (or the pseudogene TRBV3-2) and J is TRBJ2-5, with D possibly being TRBD2 (6 bases). Trimming left V 0 bases short and J 7 bases short, with 21 bases between. CDR1 LGHDT and CDR2 YNNKEL come from the germline V gene (reference sequence). This CDR3 region has 17 residues.

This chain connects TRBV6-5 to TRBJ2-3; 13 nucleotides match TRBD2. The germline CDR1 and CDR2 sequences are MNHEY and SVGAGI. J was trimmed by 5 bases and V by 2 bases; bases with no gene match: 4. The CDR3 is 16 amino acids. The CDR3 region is CASSYRGTSGVDTQYF. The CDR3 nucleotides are TGTGCCAGCAGTTACCGAGGGACTAGCGGGGTAGATACGCAGTATTTT.

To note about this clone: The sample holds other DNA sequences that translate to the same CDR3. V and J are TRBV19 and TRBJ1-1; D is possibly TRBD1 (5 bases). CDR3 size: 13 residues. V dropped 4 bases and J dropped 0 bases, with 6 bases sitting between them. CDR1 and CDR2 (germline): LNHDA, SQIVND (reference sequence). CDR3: CASSTGMNTEAFF. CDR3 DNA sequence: TGTGCCAGTAGTACAGGGATGAACACTGAAGCTTTCTTT.

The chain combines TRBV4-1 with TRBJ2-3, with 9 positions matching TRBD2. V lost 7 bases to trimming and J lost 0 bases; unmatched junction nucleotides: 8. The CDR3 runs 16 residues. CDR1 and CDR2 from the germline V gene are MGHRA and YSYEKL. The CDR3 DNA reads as TGCGCCAGCATGATCAGACTAGCGGCTAGCACAGATACGCAGTATTTT. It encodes CASMIRLAASTDTQYF.

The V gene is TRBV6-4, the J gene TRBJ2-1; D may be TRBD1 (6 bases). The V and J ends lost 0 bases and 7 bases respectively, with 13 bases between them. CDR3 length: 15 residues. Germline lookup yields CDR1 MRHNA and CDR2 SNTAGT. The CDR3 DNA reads TGTGCCAGCAGTGACTCGGGGGCTACTCCGAATGAGCAGTTCTTC. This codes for CASSDSGATPNEQFF.

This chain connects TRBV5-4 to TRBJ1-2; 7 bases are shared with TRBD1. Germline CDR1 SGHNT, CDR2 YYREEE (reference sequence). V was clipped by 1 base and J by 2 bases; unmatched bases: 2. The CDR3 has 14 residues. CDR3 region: CASSLLGQNYGYTF. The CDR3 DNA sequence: TGTGCCAGCAGCTTGCTGGGACAGAACTATGGCTACACCTTC. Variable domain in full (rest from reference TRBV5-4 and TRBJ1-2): ETGVTQSPTHLIKTRGQQVTLRCSSQSGHNTVSWYQQALGQGPQFIFQYYREEENGRGNFPPRFSGLQFPNYSSELNVNALELDDSALYLCASSLLGQNYGYTFGSGTRLTVV.

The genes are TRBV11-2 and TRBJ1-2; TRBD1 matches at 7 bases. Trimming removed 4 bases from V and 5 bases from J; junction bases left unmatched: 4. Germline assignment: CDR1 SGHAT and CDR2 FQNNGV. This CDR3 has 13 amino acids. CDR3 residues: CASSYGTDYGYTF. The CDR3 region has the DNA TGTGCCAGCAGCTACGGGACAGATTATGGCTACACCTTC.

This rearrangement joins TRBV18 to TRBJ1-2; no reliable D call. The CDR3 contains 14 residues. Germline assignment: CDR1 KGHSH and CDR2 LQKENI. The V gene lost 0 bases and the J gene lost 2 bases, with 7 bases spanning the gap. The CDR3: CASSPPGGNYGYTF. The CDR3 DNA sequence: TGTGCCAGCTCACCACCAGGAGGGAACTATGGCTACACCTTC.

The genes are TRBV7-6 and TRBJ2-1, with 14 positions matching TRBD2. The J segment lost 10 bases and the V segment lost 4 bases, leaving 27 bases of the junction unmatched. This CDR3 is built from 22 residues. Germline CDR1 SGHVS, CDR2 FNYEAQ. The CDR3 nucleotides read TGTGCCAGCAGCTCCACACGACAGACTAGCGGGGGGGCCCATAATCCGGAAAGGGAGCAGTTCTTC. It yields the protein CASSSTRQTSGGAHNPEREQFF.

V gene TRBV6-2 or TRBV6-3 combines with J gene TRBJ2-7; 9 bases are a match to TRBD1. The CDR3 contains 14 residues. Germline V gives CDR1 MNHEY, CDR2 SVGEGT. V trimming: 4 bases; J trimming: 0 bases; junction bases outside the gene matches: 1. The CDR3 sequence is CASSSQGASYEQYF. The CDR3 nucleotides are TGTGCCAGCAGTTCACAGGGGGCCTCCTACGAGCAGTACTTC.